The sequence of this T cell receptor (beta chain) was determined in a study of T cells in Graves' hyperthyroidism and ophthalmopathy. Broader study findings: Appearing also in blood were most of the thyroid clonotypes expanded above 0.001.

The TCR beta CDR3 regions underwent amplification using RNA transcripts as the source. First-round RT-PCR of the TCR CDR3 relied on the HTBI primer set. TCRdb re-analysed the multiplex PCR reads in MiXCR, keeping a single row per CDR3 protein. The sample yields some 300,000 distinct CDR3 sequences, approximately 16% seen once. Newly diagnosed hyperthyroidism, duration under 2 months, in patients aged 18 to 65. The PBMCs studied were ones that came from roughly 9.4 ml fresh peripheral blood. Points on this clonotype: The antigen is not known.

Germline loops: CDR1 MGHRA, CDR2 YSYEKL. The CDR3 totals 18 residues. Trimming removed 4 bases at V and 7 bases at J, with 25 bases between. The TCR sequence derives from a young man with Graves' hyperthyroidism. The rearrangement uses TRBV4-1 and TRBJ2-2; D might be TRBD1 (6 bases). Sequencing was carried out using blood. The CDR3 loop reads CASSPAGVGRGVGGELFF. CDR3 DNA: TGCGCCAGCAGCCCTGCTGGTGTGGGCAGGGGAGTTGGCGGGGAGCTGTTTTTT.